The entry that follows covers one TCR beta chain sequence. Its target is not known. The source of the sample is a study of T cells expressing NK-cell markers. About the research overall: Repertoires of TCR beta were obtained from T cells sorted as CD3+CD56+NKG2C+, CD3+CD56+NKG2C- and CD3+CD56-NKG2C+. HCMV serostatus: seven of eight sequenced donors positive, one negative. Study-wide results and limits: It was still unclear whether expanded NKG2C+ T cell clones were HCMV specific. NKG2C+ dominant clonotypes from 6 or 7 donors made up roughly 1.0-8% of CD8+ T cells.

CDR3 length: 13 residues. The germline V gene has CDR1 ENHRY and CDR2 SYGVKD. From the 5' RACE reads, TCRdb lists one entry per CDR3 protein and no DNA. The sample holds 350,000 to 400,000 distinct CDR3 sequences. The receptor was isolated from a woman in her forties or fifties in good health. The specimen sequenced was blood T cells: a sorted CD56 or NKG2C T cell subset, CD4+ or CD8+ T cells, or bulk PBMC T cells (not recorded which). The chain uses TRBV10-3 and TRBJ2-5; TCRdb's D gene call, TRBD1, goes unchecked for lack of DNA. CDR3 sequence: CATRGTAEETQYF.